The 31 T cell receptor beta chains in this list originate from one sample, sequenced in a study of somatic mutations in cytotoxic T cells in rheumatoid arthritis (dated by TCRdb to about 2017). The library relied on the immunoSEQ multiplex PCR assay. Sourced from immuneACCESS, this table was stored by TCRdb with only in-frame sequences that have V and J called. A share of the clones is absent; for the studies checked, an unresolved V gene accounts for under half, and the remainder has no known explanation. For this sample there are around 15,000 clones; roughly 70% appear just once. The top ten constitute around 27% of the sample. The sequencing input was CD8+ T cells sorted from blood. These receptors originate from an adult with rheumatoid arthritis.

Only a few counts were recorded for this clone. The chain combines TRBV10-3 with TRBJ2-7; D not resolved. The V and J ends lost 3 bases and 2 bases respectively, with 11 bases between them. CDR3 size: 14 residues. Germline V lookup: CDR1 ENHRY, CDR2 SYGVKD. CDR3: CAISERVIAYEQYF. In DNA form, the CDR3 reads TGTGCCATCAGTGAACGTGTAATAGCCTACGAGCAGTACTTC.

The CDR3, as DNA: TGTGCCAGCAGTCTCCGGGACAGGGCCTACGAGCAGTACTTC. Protein: CASSLRDRAYEQYF. The chain couples TRBV28 to TRBJ2-5; 9 bases match TRBD1. The end of the DNA aligns better with TRBJ2-7, so the J call may be wrong. This CDR3 has 14 residues. CDR1 MDHEN and CDR2 SYDVKM come from the germline V gene.

The rearrangement uses TRBV4-1 and TRBJ1-5; the D is unclear. Trimming stripped 0 bases from V and 6 bases from J, with 9 bases between. The CDR3 has 14 residues. The germline V gene encodes CDR1 MGHRA and CDR2 YSYEKL. The CDR3 nucleotides are TGCGCCAGCAGCCAAGATGCAGAAGGTCAGCCCCAGCATTTT. Translating gives CASSQDAEGQPQHF.

The chain carries TRBV5-4 and TRBJ2-2; no clear D. Germline CDR1 SGHNT, CDR2 YYREEE (reference sequence). The CDR3 is 15 residues long. V was trimmed by 4 bases and J by 0 bases, leaving 10 bases between them. The CDR3 sequence is CASSPGPTNTGELFF. DNA of the CDR3: TGTGCCAGCAGCCCCGGCCCCACGAACACCGGGGAGCTGTTTTTT. Variable domain in full (rest from reference TRBV5-4 and TRBJ2-2): ETGVTQSPTHLIKTRGQQVTLRCSSQSGHNTVSWYQQALGQGPQFIFQYYREEENGRGNFPPRFSGLQFPNYSSELNVNALELDDSALYLCASSPGPTNTGELFFGEGSRLTVL.

The V call is TRBV28, the J call TRBJ1-2; possible D gene TRBD1, 5 bases. The CDR3 contains 14 residues. The germline V and J ends were trimmed by 7 bases and 4 bases, with 16 bases remaining between them. Per the germline V gene, CDR1 is MDHEN and CDR2 is SYDVKM. The CDR3 region has the DNA TGTGCCAGCATAGGGCCCCGGGGACCCTATGGCTACACCTTC. This translates into CASIGPRGPYGYTF.

J is TRBJ1-6 and V is TRBV27, with 10 bases that match TRBD1. The length of the CDR3 is 15 residues. Germline values: CDR1 MNHEY, CDR2 SMNVEV (reference sequence). J was trimmed by 7 bases and V by 2 bases; bases with no gene match: 2. In DNA form, the CDR3 reads TGTGCCAGCAGTTTACCGACAGGGGGCAATTCACCCCTCCACTTT. Its translation: CASSLPTGGNSPLHF.

The chain carries TRBV6-1 and TRBJ2-1, with 8 bases matching TRBD2. The length of the CDR3 is 13 residues. J gave up 9 bases and V 6 bases, and 7 bases lay outside the gene matches. Looked up from germline, CDR1 is MNHNS and CDR2 is SASEGT. In DNA form, the CDR3 reads TGTGCCAGCAGGGCGGGACTAGGGGTTGAGCAGTTCTTC. It encodes CASRAGLGVEQFF.

This chain connects TRBV19 to TRBJ1-5; maybe TRBD1 (6 bases). Trimming shortened V by 4 bases and J by 0 bases, and 19 bases separated the two germline ends. CDR1 is LNHDA, CDR2 SQIVND, per germline (reference sequence). The CDR3 loop spans 18 amino acids. The CDR3 sequence is CASSTRIDRLYSNQPQHF. The CDR3 coding sequence is TGTGCCAGTAGTACCCGAATCGACAGGTTGTATAGCAATCAGCCCCAGCATTTT.

The gene calls are TRBV2 and TRBJ2-7, with a tentative D call TRBD1 (6 bases). V lost 8 bases to trimming and J lost 3 bases, with 14 bases between them. The germline CDR1 and CDR2 sequences are SNHLY and FYNNEI. The CDR3 spans 13 residues. The CDR3 coding sequence is TGTGCCAGCGGCCAGGGGTTTCTCTACGAGCAGTACTTC. Translating it yields CASGQGFLYEQYF.

The rearrangement links TRBV25-1 to TRBJ1-1; possible D gene TRBD1, 5 bases. The CDR3 sequence is 13 residues long. Germline V gene lookup returns CDR1 MGHDK and CDR2 SYGVNS. V shed 6 bases and J shed 1 base, with 9 bases lying between them. The CDR3 sequence: CASRWGENTEAFF. The CDR3 DNA is TGTGCCAGCAGGTGGGGCGAGAACACTGAAGCTTTCTTT. Full variable domain (outside the CDR3, taken from reference TRBV25-1 and TRBJ1-1): EADIYQTPRYLVIGTGKKITLECSQTMGHDKMYWYQQDPGMELHLIHYSYGVNSTEKGDLSSESTVSRIRTEHFPLTLESARPSHTSQYLCASRWGENTEAFFGQGTRLTVV.

The chain carries TRBV30 and TRBJ2-3; 8 nucleotides align to TRBD2. Trimming removed 1 base from V and 0 bases from J; junction bases left unmatched: 3. There are 15 residues in the CDR3. Germline V CDR1 and CDR2: GTSNPN, SVGIG (reference sequence). The CDR3 spells CAWSAGGSSTDTQYF. CDR3 bases: TGTGCCTGGAGTGCGGGGGGGAGCAGCACAGATACGCAGTATTTT.

This clone rates as medium-sized. The CDR3 loop reads CASSVRDAGEQYF. The CDR3 DNA sequence: TGTGCCAGCAGCGTCCGGGACGCCGGCGAGCAGTACTTC. The V and J genes are TRBV6-5 and TRBJ2-7; D is possibly TRBD1 or TRBD2 (5 bases each). The CDR3 is 13 residues long. Between the trimmed V and J ends, which lost 6 bases and 6 bases, there was a span of 15 bases. CDR1 and CDR2 (germline): MNHEY, SVGAGI.

This clone appeared a few times. This chain joins TRBV6-1 and TRBJ1-3, with 7 bases that match TRBD1. The germline V gene encodes CDR1 MNHNS and CDR2 SASEGT. With V trimmed by 5 bases and J by 3 bases, 4 bases remained unmatched. This CDR3 has 14 amino acids. The CDR3 sequence: CASSTTGFGNTIYF. The CDR3 DNA sequence: TGTGCCAGCAGTACGACAGGGTTTGGAAACACCATATATTTT.

The V call is TRBV11-2, the J call TRBJ2-1; D remains unclear. The CDR3 is made up of 12 amino acids. Trimming stripped 5 bases from V and 3 bases from J, with 5 bases between. Germline CDR1 reads SGHAT; CDR2 reads FQNNGV. The CDR3 DNA follows: TGTGCCAGCAGCCGCAACTACAATGAGCAGTTCTTC. It specifies CASSRNYNEQFF.

The rearrangement joins TRBV28 to TRBJ1-1; D ambiguous. The CDR3 loop spans 11 amino acids. V was shortened by 3 bases and J by 7 bases, with 6 bases between the two germline ends. Germline V gene data show CDR1 as MDHEN and CDR2 as SYDVKM. As DNA, the CDR3 is TGTGCCAGCAGTTTGGGCGGTGAAGCTTTCTTT. It encodes CASSLGGEAFF.

This chain uses TRBV7-6 with TRBJ2-3; tentatively, D is TRBD2 (5 bases). Germline CDR1 reads SGHVS; CDR2 reads FNYEAQ. V dropped 0 bases and J dropped 0 bases, with 7 bases sitting between them. CDR3 length: 15 amino acids. CDR3 protein: CASSLAAGSTDTQYF. CDR3 bases: TGTGCCAGCAGCTTAGCGGCGGGTAGCACAGATACGCAGTATTTT.

This chain uses TRBV6-6 with TRBJ2-3; D is ambiguous. Germline CDR1 reads MNHNY; CDR2 reads SVGAGI (reference sequence). Deletions cut 2 bases from V and 1 base from J, with 10 bases between. The CDR3 covers 15 residues. Here the CDR3 reads CASSYRRPRTDTQYF. The CDR3 coding sequence is TGTGCCAGCAGTTACCGTAGACCTCGCACAGATACGCAGTATTTT.

J is TRBJ2-7 and V is TRBV7-8; 9 nucleotides agree with TRBD2. Germline CDR1 SGHVS, CDR2 FQNEAQ. The CDR3 is 13 amino acids. The trim removed 6 bases at V and 3 bases at J, leaving 3 bases unmatched. This chain's CDR3 is CASRRGGDYEQYF. CDR3 nucleotide sequence: TGTGCCAGCAGACGCGGGGGGGACTACGAGCAGTACTTC.

In this sample, this clone turned up a few times. This chain joins TRBV6-5 and TRBJ2-7; no clear D. CDR1 is MNHEY and CDR2 is SVGAGI in the germline V gene. Between the trimmed V and J ends, which lost 2 bases and 0 bases, there was a span of 11 bases. The CDR3 totals 15 residues. DNA of the CDR3: TGTGCCAGCAGTTACGTCGCAGGTAGCTCCTACGAGCAGTACTTC. This encodes CASSYVAGSSYEQYF.

By its share, this clone is medium-sized. The rearrangement joins TRBV7-9 to TRBJ1-2; 10 nucleotides line up with TRBD1. The germline CDR1 and CDR2 sequences are SEHNR and FQNEAQ (reference sequence). The CDR3 is 13 residues long. With V trimmed by 5 bases and J by 8 bases, 5 bases remained unmatched. CDR3 residues: CASSRQGAWGYTF. CDR3 sequence (DNA): TGTGCCAGCAGCCGACAGGGGGCGTGGGGCTACACCTTC.

For the CDR3, the DNA is TGTGCCAGCAGCCCGGGACAGAGTTACGGTGAGCAGTTCTTC. Translation gives CASSPGQSYGEQFF. This chain connects TRBV11-2 to TRBJ2-1; 7 nucleotides line up with TRBD1. From germline, CDR1 is SGHAT and CDR2 FQNNGV. Trimming at V came to 5 bases and at J to 9 bases, leaving 10 bases not matched to a gene. The CDR3 length is 14 residues.

This rearrangement joins TRBV27 to TRBJ2-7; D is possibly TRBD1 or TRBD2 (5 bases each). The CDR3 has 15 amino acids. V dropped 5 bases and J dropped 3 bases, with 17 bases sitting between them. Germline V lookup: CDR1 MNHEY, CDR2 SMNVEV (reference sequence). The CDR3 nucleotides are TGTGCCAGCAGTCCTGGGACGCCGACTTTCTACGAGCAGTACTTC. As protein: CASSPGTPTFYEQYF.

This sequence joins TRBV7-9 and TRBJ1-6; maybe TRBD1 (5 bases). Germline values: CDR1 SEHNR, CDR2 FQNEAQ (reference sequence). The CDR3 has 14 residues. Trimming pared 4 bases from V and 4 bases from J, leaving 8 bases between. CDR3 DNA: TGTGCCAGCAGCTCGGGACGGTATAATTCACCCCTCCACTTT. Its protein product is CASSSGRYNSPLHF.

The J gene is TRBJ2-3, the V gene TRBV10-3, with TRBD1 identical over 9 bases. Losses at the gene ends were 0 bases for V and 7 bases for J; bases not matched to a gene: 8. CDR1 is ENHRY and CDR2 is SYGVKD in the germline V gene. The CDR3 has 16 amino acids. CDR3 protein: CAISESRGDRVYTQYF. In DNA, the CDR3 is TGTGCCATCAGTGAGTCGCGTGGGGACAGGGTATATACGCAGTATTTT.

The CDR3 region has the DNA TGTGCCATCAGCGGGACAGGGGGCTCCTACGAGCAGTACTTC. Translated: CAISGTGGSYEQYF. The chain couples TRBV10-3 to TRBJ2-7; the match to TRBD1 covers 11 bases. Unmatched junction bases numbered 1, after V lost 6 bases and J lost 0 bases. CDR3 size: 14 residues. The germline V gene encodes CDR1 ENHRY and CDR2 SYGVKD.

The chain uses TRBV4-2 and TRBJ2-3; D possibly corresponds to TRBD2 (7 bases). Germline V gene sequence: CDR1 LGHNA, CDR2 YNFKEQ. The V end was cut by 4 bases, the J end by 6 bases, with 17 bases between. This CDR3 has 15 amino acids. The CDR3 loop is CASSPERGGTDTQYF. In DNA form, the CDR3 reads TGTGCCAGCAGCCCAGAGAGGGGGGGGACGGATACGCAGTATTTT.

The chain links TRBV5-6 to TRBJ1-2; 8 positions agree with TRBD1. The V gene end was trimmed by 2 bases and the J gene end by 4 bases; junction bases not matched to a gene: 7. CDR1 and CDR2 (germline): SGHDT, YYEEEE. The CDR3 length is 15 residues. The CDR3 region has the DNA TGTGCCAGCAGCTTTGGACAGGGCGGGCGCTATGGCTACACCTTC. This codes for CASSFGQGGRYGYTF. The full variable domain, with the rest looked up from reference TRBV5-6 and TRBJ1-2, is DAGVTQSPTHLIKTRGQQVTLRCSPKSGHDTVSWYQQALGQGPQFIFQYYEEEERQRGNFPDRFSGHQFPNYSSELNVNALLLGDSALYLCASSFGQGGRYGYTFGSGTRLTVV.

The CDR3 DNA reads as TGTGCCAGCAGCTCTGCCCGGACTAGCGGGGCCACCGGGGAGCTGTTTTTT. The encoded protein is CASSSARTSGATGELFF. The V gene is TRBV5-6, the J gene TRBJ2-2; 12 nucleotides line up with TRBD2. The CDR3 is 17 residues long. V dropped 3 bases and J dropped 4; count of bases not matched to a gene: 7. Germline V gene lookup returns CDR1 SGHDT and CDR2 YYEEEE. Complete variable domain (other parts from reference TRBV5-6 and TRBJ2-2): DAGVTQSPTHLIKTRGQQVTLRCSPKSGHDTVSWYQQALGQGPQFIFQYYEEEERQRGNFPDRFSGHQFPNYSSELNVNALLLGDSALYLCASSSARTSGATGELFFGEGSRLTVL.

This rearrangement joins TRBV5-6 to TRBJ2-7; D possibly corresponds to TRBD1 (5 bases). The CDR3 sequence is 14 residues long. Germline assignment: CDR1 SGHDT and CDR2 YYEEEE. V lost 0 bases, J lost 2 bases, and 9 bases lay in between. The CDR3 coding sequence is TGTGCCAGCAGCTTGGGCCAGGGCCCCTACGAGCAGTACTTC. Translation gives CASSLGQGPYEQYF.

V is TRBV11-3 and J is TRBJ2-3; D is ambiguous. Per germline, CDR1 SGHNT and CDR2 YENEEA. V was shortened by 0 bases and J by 10 bases, with 14 bases between the two germline ends. The CDR3 totals 14 residues. This CDR3 is CASSLEPTWDAQYF. CDR3 coding DNA: TGTGCCAGCAGCTTAGAGCCGACTTGGGATGCGCAGTATTTT.

This chain links TRBV5-6 with TRBJ1-1, with D possibly TRBD1 on 6 matching bases. V was clipped by 4 bases and J by 1 base, with 11 bases between them. Germline V lookup: CDR1 SGHDT, CDR2 YYEEEE. The CDR3 totals 14 residues. The CDR3 nucleotides read TGTGCCAGCAGCCCGACAGGATCGAACACTGAAGCTTTCTTT. This translates into CASSPTGSNTEAFF.